These 26 T cell receptor beta chains originate from one sample sequenced in a study of T cells in Graves' hyperthyroidism and ophthalmopathy. RNA transcripts gave rise to amplified TCR beta CDR3 regions. The HTBI primer set served for first-round RT-PCR of the TCR CDR3. Each CDR3 protein is one row after TCRdb ran MiXCR on the multiplex PCR reads. The repertoire holds more than 450,000 distinct CDR3 sequences, with nearly 20% as singletons. Material: blood. Every receptor here comes from a man aged 35-49 years with Graves' ophthalmopathy.

This clonotype turned up a few times. The rearrangement joins TRBV20-1 to TRBJ2-1; the D gene is possibly TRBD2 (6 bases). This CDR3 contains 15 residues. Germline V gene data show CDR1 as DFQATT and CDR2 as SNEGSKA (reference sequence). V was pared by 0 bases and J by 2 bases, with 11 bases between. The CDR3 DNA follows: TGCAGTGCTAGAGATTTCGGGGGTCCCTACAATGAGCAGTTCTTC. Translation: CSARDFGGPYNEQFF.

This clonotype was seen at least ten times. The chain is built from TRBV18 and TRBJ2-5; D gene unclear. Germline CDR1 is KGHSH and CDR2 is LQKENI. V was pared by 3 bases and J by 2 bases, with 7 bases between. The CDR3 contains 13 residues. CDR3 DNA: TGTGCCAGCTCACCTAACAGTCAAGAGACCCAGTACTTC. Amino acids: CASSPNSQETQYF.

The CDR3 bases are TGTGCCAGCAGTGTCGTGGATTCTCGTGGAAACACCATATATTTT. Translated, it gives CASSVVDSRGNTIYF. V usage is TRBV6-1 and J usage is TRBJ1-3; unclear D gene. CDR1 is MNHNS and CDR2 is SASEGT in the germline V gene. CDR3 length equals 15 residues. The V gene lost 4 bases and the J gene lost 3 bases, with 13 bases spanning the gap.

Many counts were recorded for this clonotype. This CDR3 is CASSLRVETQYF. In DNA form, the CDR3 reads TGTGCCAGCAGCCTACGCGTGGAGACCCAGTACTTC. The chain carries TRBV3-1 and TRBJ2-5; no reliable D call. The CDR3 consists of 12 residues. Looked up from germline, CDR1 is LGHDT and CDR2 is YNNKEL (reference sequence). V gave up 4 bases and J gave up 5 bases, with 8 bases separating them.

This clonotype was observed a handful of times. Here the CDR3 reads CAISESRAGASTDTQYF. In DNA, the CDR3 is TGTGCCATCAGTGAGTCTCGGGCGGGCGCTAGCACAGATACGCAGTATTTT. The chain joins TRBV10-3 to TRBJ2-3, with D possibly matching TRBD2 (5 bases). Germline assignment: CDR1 ENHRY and CDR2 SYGVKD. The CDR3 runs 17 residues. The germline V and J ends were trimmed by 0 bases and 0 bases, with 13 bases remaining between them.

Details on this clonotype: In this CDR3 the conserved last residue, phenylalanine or tryptophan, is missing, so a read error is likely. The chain has TRBV7-2 and TRBJ1-6; the match to TRBD1 covers 8 bases. Trimming took 8 bases from V and 7 from J; bases not matched to a gene: 13. This CDR3 has 16 amino acids. Germline CDR1 reads SGHTA; CDR2 reads FQGNSA. The CDR3 sequence: CASSLGQGQLNSPLHL. The CDR3 DNA is TGTGCCAGCTCTCTTGGACAGGGCCAGTTGAATTCACCCCTCCACCTT.

This clonotype appeared a single time. The CDR3 coding sequence is TGTGCCAGCAGCTCAACCCTTCTTGCGGGAGAGGCCGGGGAGCTGTTTTTT. The encoded protein is CASSSTLLAGEAGELFF. The J gene is TRBJ2-2, the V gene TRBV13; 7 bases align to TRBD2. J gave up 6 bases and V 4 bases, and 14 bases lay outside the gene matches. Per germline, CDR1 PRHDT and CDR2 FYEKMQ (reference sequence). The length of the CDR3 is 17 residues.

This clonotype showed up many times. V gene TRBV6-1 combines with J gene TRBJ2-7, with 10 bases aligning to TRBD2. V was clipped by 6 bases and J by 3 bases; unmatched bases: 5. Germline lookup yields CDR1 MNHNS and CDR2 SASEGT. CDR3 length: 14 amino acids. The CDR3 DNA follows: TGTGCCAGCAGATTAGCGGGAGGCCGCTACGAGCAGTACTTC. Protein product: CASRLAGGRYEQYF.

This clonotype was detected many times. The V and J genes are TRBV18 and TRBJ1-1, with D maybe TRBD1 (5 bases). Germline CDR1 reads KGHSH; CDR2 reads LQKENI. Trimming removed 2 bases from V and 1 base from J, with 11 bases in between. This CDR3 region has 15 residues. This CDR3 is CASSPGGLGNTEAFF. Written as DNA, the CDR3 is TGTGCCAGCTCACCAGGGGGACTTGGGAACACTGAAGCTTTCTTT.

The chain joins TRBV7-2 to TRBJ2-1; the D gene is possibly TRBD2 (5 bases). CDR1 is SGHTA, CDR2 FQGNSA, per germline. V dropped 4 bases and J dropped 10 bases, with 14 bases sitting between them. The CDR3 sequence is 13 residues long. CDR3 loop: CASSSTRRREQFF. CDR3 bases: TGTGCCAGCAGCTCAACCAGGCGGAGGGAGCAGTTCTTC.

A few counts support this clonotype. The gene calls are TRBV7-6 and TRBJ1-4; 9 bases match TRBD1. V dropped 2 bases and J dropped 7; count of bases not matched to a gene: 5. The CDR3 length is 15 residues. Germline V lookup: CDR1 SGHVS, CDR2 FNYEAQ. In DNA, the CDR3 is TGTGCCAGCAGCTTACGGACAGGGGTTGGTGAAAAACTGTTTTTT. Its translation: CASSLRTGVGEKLFF.

In its sample, this clonotype was seen a few times. The chain couples TRBV7-9 to TRBJ1-2; 11 bases are a match to TRBD1. CDR1 and CDR2 (germline): SEHNR, FQNEAQ (reference sequence). The CDR3 covers 14 residues. Unmatched junction bases numbered 5, after V lost 7 bases and J lost 4 bases. The CDR3 here is CASNPGTGGYGYTF. CDR3 nucleotide sequence: TGTGCCAGCAACCCTGGGACAGGGGGCTATGGCTACACCTTC.

This clonotype appeared many times. This sequence joins TRBV6-1 and TRBJ2-7; TRBD1 aligns across 7 bases. The V and J ends lost 6 bases and 0 bases, in that order; junction bases with no gene match: 11. The CDR3 length is 16 residues. Germline CDR1 is MNHNS and CDR2 is SASEGT. CDR3 sequence reads: CASSSKRDSSSYEQYF. CDR3 in DNA: TGTGCCAGCAGCTCTAAACGGGACAGCAGCTCCTACGAGCAGTACTTC.

This clonotype was recorded at least ten times. The chain carries TRBV5-1 and TRBJ2-3; D is possibly TRBD1 (5 bases). Germline CDR1 and CDR2: SGHRS and YFSETQ. The ends were cut back, 1 base at V and 2 bases at J, with 26 bases in the middle. The CDR3 has 20 amino acids. DNA of the CDR3: TGCGCCAGCAGCTTGATGGGGCGTCCCTGGGGCCATGGGAACACAGATACGCAGTATTTT. This translates into CASSLMGRPWGHGNTDTQYF.

The rearrangement links TRBV4-2 to TRBJ2-1; 8 bases are a match to TRBD1. The CDR3 runs 15 residues. The germline V gene encodes CDR1 LGHNA and CDR2 YNFKEQ. J gave up 6 bases and V 0 bases, and 4 bases lay outside the gene matches. The CDR3 here is CASSQEGQGSNEQFF. CDR3 DNA: TGTGCCAGCAGCCAAGAAGGACAGGGAAGCAATGAGCAGTTCTTC.

J is TRBJ2-7 and V is TRBV20-1; 10 positions agree with TRBD2. Germline values: CDR1 DFQATT, CDR2 SNEGSKA (reference sequence). This CDR3 is 13 amino acids long. After removal of 1 base from V and 4 bases from J, the junction contained 1 base not matched to a gene. The CDR3: CSARGSGRYEQYF. The DNA for the CDR3 is TGCAGTGCTAGAGGTAGCGGGAGGTACGAGCAGTACTTC.

The table lists this clonotype with a few counts. V usage is TRBV30 and J usage is TRBJ2-7; no clear D. The CDR3 length is 12 residues. From germline, CDR1 is GTSNPN and CDR2 SVGIG (reference sequence). V was trimmed by 5 bases and J by 4 bases, leaving 12 bases between them. The DNA of the CDR3 is TGTGCCTGGGGTTTAGGCCCTTACGAGCAGTACTTC. This translates into CAWGLGPYEQYF.

This clonotype has a count of ten or more. This rearrangement joins TRBV5-1 to TRBJ2-3; TRBD2 is a possible D gene (6 bases). The CDR3 totals 13 residues. Trimming left V 7 bases short and J 4 bases short, with 13 bases between. Germline CDR1 is SGHRS and CDR2 is YFSETQ. CDR3 loop: CASGEALPDTQYF. Written as DNA, the CDR3 is TGCGCCAGCGGGGAGGCACTCCCAGATACGCAGTATTTT.

The CDR3 protein is CASKAGEGMGETQYF. The CDR3 DNA sequence: TGTGCCAGCAAAGCGGGAGAGGGTATGGGAGAGACCCAGTACTTC. J is TRBJ2-5 and V is TRBV6-1; 8 nucleotides match TRBD2. CDR1 MNHNS and CDR2 SASEGT come from the germline V gene. The CDR3 extends over 15 amino acids. After removal of 7 bases from V and 4 bases from J, the junction contained 11 bases not matched to a gene.

Only a few counts were recorded for this clonotype. This chain links TRBV29-1 with TRBJ2-2; 8 bases fit TRBD1. After removal of 4 bases from V and 1 base from J, the junction contained 11 bases not matched to a gene. The germline CDR1 and CDR2 sequences are SQVTM and ANQGSEA. CDR3 length: 17 residues. CDR3 loop: CSVGGERTGMNTGELFF. As DNA, the CDR3 is TGCAGCGTTGGAGGGGAGAGGACAGGGATGAACACCGGGGAGCTGTTTTTT.

This clonotype was seen a few times. The V gene is TRBV7-9, the J gene TRBJ1-1; D unclear. V was clipped by 3 bases and J by 11 bases, with 19 bases between them. There are 14 residues in the CDR3. CDR1 is SEHNR, CDR2 FQNEAQ, per germline (reference sequence). Here the CDR3 DNA reads TGTGCCAGCAGCTTGGATGGTACGGGCAGAGGGGCTTTCTTT. Its translation: CASSLDGTGRGAFF.

The table lists this clonotype with a few counts. This chain connects TRBV2 to TRBJ2-4, with D maybe TRBD2 (6 bases). The ends were cut back, 4 bases at V and 7 bases at J, with 11 bases in the middle. From germline, CDR1 is SNHLY and CDR2 FYNNEI. The CDR3 length is 13 residues. CDR3 residues: CASSAGGINIQYF. CDR3 nucleotides: TGTGCCAGCAGTGCCGGGGGTATTAACATTCAGTACTTC.

Ten or more counts support this clonotype. The rearrangement links TRBV30 to TRBJ1-4; no clear D. V was clipped by 4 bases and J by 7 bases, with 10 bases between them. This CDR3 spans 12 amino acids. Germline lookup yields CDR1 GTSNPN and CDR2 SVGIG (reference sequence). CDR3 loop: CAWTGGGEKLFF. The CDR3 bases are TGTGCCTGGACAGGAGGCGGTGAAAAACTGTTTTTT.

The V and J genes are TRBV4-3 and TRBJ2-3; D not certain. CDR3 length: 11 residues. Trimming stripped 8 bases from V and 6 bases from J, with 9 bases between. Germline assignment: CDR1 LGHNA and CDR2 YSLEER. CDR3 in DNA: TGCGCCAGCGGGATTGGGGATACGCAGTATTTT. Translation gives CASGIGDTQYF.

This clonotype showed up many times. The V call is TRBV29-1, the J call TRBJ1-2; a possible D gene is TRBD1 (5 bases). The CDR3 is 11 amino acids. Trimming took 7 bases from V and 6 from J, leaving 12 bases between them. Germline V gene sequence: CDR1 SQVTM, CDR2 ANQGSEA. The CDR3 protein is CSAVQGNGYTF. The CDR3 bases are TGCAGCGCTGTTCAGGGTAATGGCTACACCTTC.

This clonotype was recorded a few times. As DNA, the CDR3 is TGCGCCAGCAGCCCGACCGCAGCTGGAAACACCATATATTTT. Its protein is CASSPTAAGNTIYF. This chain connects TRBV5-1 to TRBJ1-3; D not resolved. The CDR3 contains 14 residues. V was cut by 4 bases and J by 2 bases, with 10 bases left in between. CDR1 is SGHRS, CDR2 YFSETQ, per germline.